The rows below give T cell receptor beta chains drawn from one sample of a study of breast tumors, draining lymph nodes, adjacent tissues. TCRdb itself ran the multiplex PCR reads through MiXCR, one entry per CDR3 protein. The profile shows over 130,000 distinct CDR3 sequences, 32% of them singletons. Sample: axillary lymph node tissue. Receptors were obtained from a female donor with breast cancer. Some clones in this sample may be carry-over from other donors' samples. Both conserved end residues are part of each CDR3. Fields, in order: clone size, D gene, V gene, J gene, CDR3 protein, CDR3 DNA. The D gene is left open where the match is weak. A clone size is listed for some rows: how often the clone was seen (once, few, many), or a class if it is expanded.

clone size: -; D gene: -; V gene: TRBV12-3/TRBV12-4; J gene: TRBJ1-2; CDR3 protein: CASNYRENYGYTF; CDR3 DNA: TGTGCCAGCAACTACAGGGAGAACTATGGCTACACCTTC
clone size: many; D gene: -; V gene: TRBV12-3/TRBV12-4; J gene: TRBJ2-3; CDR3 protein: CASTRGENTQYF; CDR3 DNA: TGTGCCAGCACCAGGGGGGAAAATACGCAGTATTTT
clone size: many; D gene: -; V gene: TRBV18; J gene: TRBJ2-5; CDR3 protein: CASSREVQETQYF; CDR3 DNA: TGTGCCAGCTCACGAGAGGTCCAAGAGACCCAGTACTTC
clone size: many; D gene: TRBD1; V gene: TRBV30; J gene: TRBJ2-7; CDR3 protein: CAWSRGQAYEQYF; CDR3 DNA: TGTGCCTGGAGTAGGGGACAGGCCTACGAGCAGTACTTC
clone size: once; D gene: -; V gene: TRBV7-9; J gene: TRBJ2-2; CDR3 protein: CASSLLDSSNTGELFF; CDR3 DNA: TGTGCCAGCAGCTTATTAGACAGCTCGAACACCGGGGAGCTGTTTTTT
clone size: many; D gene: TRBD1; V gene: TRBV7-2; J gene: TRBJ1-5; CDR3 protein: CASSFTGTGGSQPQHF; CDR3 DNA: TGTGCCAGCAGTTTTACCGGGACAGGTGGGTCTCAGCCCCAGCATTTT
clone size: once; D gene: -; V gene: TRBV20-1; J gene: TRBJ1-4; CDR3 protein: CSAAPCEKLFF; CDR3 DNA: TGCAGTGCTGCGCCCTGTGAAAAACTGTTTTTC
clone size: -; D gene: TRBD1; V gene: TRBV29-1; J gene: TRBJ1-3; CDR3 protein: CSSRDRDAGNTIYF; CDR3 DNA: TGCAGCAGCCGGGACAGGGACGCTGGAAACACCATATATTTT
clone size: many; D gene: -; V gene: TRBV7-9; J gene: TRBJ2-2; CDR3 protein: CASSPTRSGELFF; CDR3 DNA: TGTGCCAGCAGCCCTACACGGAGCGGGGAGCTGTTTTTT
clone size: many; D gene: TRBD1; V gene: TRBV5-8; J gene: TRBJ2-7; CDR3 protein: CASSEPGTGTYEQYF; CDR3 DNA: TGTGCCAGCAGCGAGCCGGGGACAGGGACTTACGAGCAGTACTTC
clone size: once; D gene: -; V gene: TRBV20-1; J gene: TRBJ1-6; CDR3 protein: CSATTGSSPLHF; CDR3 DNA: TGCAGTGCTACCACAGGGTCCTCACCCCTCCACTTT
clone size: many; D gene: -; V gene: TRBV5-1; J gene: TRBJ2-1; CDR3 protein: CASSNRDNYNNEQFF; CDR3 DNA: TGCGCCAGCAGCAACCGGGATAATTATAACAATGAGCAGTTCTTC
clone size: many; D gene: -; V gene: TRBV7-9; J gene: TRBJ2-1; CDR3 protein: CASSKDSSYNEQFF; CDR3 DNA: TGTGCCAGCAGCAAGGACAGCTCCTACAATGAGCAGTTCTTC
clone size: many; D gene: TRBD1; V gene: TRBV6-5; J gene: TRBJ1-2; CDR3 protein: CASSPGQPEYGYTF; CDR3 DNA: TGTGCCAGCAGCCCGGGACAGCCAGAGTATGGCTACACCTTC
clone size: -; D gene: -; V gene: TRBV7-2; J gene: TRBJ1-6; CDR3 protein: CASSVSGTISPLHF; CDR3 DNA: TGTGCCAGCAGCGTCTCCGGGACAATATCACCCCTCCACTTT
clone size: many; D gene: TRBD1; V gene: TRBV30; J gene: TRBJ2-3; CDR3 protein: CAWSLQGAGTDTQYF; CDR3 DNA: TGTGCCTGGAGTTTACAGGGGGCGGGCACAGATACGCAGTATTTT
clone size: -; D gene: TRBD1; V gene: TRBV5-1; J gene: TRBJ1-4; CDR3 protein: CASSPSTGRVDLDNEKLFF; CDR3 DNA: TGCGCCAGCAGCCCCTCGACAGGGAGGGTCGACCTTGATAATGAAAAACTGTTTTTT
clone size: -; D gene: -; V gene: TRBV6-1; J gene: TRBJ1-1; CDR3 protein: CASRQPNTEAFF; CDR3 DNA: TGTGCCAGCCGACAGCCGAACACTGAAGCTTTCTTT
clone size: -; D gene: TRBD2; V gene: TRBV20-1; J gene: TRBJ2-7; CDR3 protein: CSASDTSGKIYEQYF; CDR3 DNA: TGCAGTGCTAGCGACACTAGCGGGAAGATATACGAGCAGTACTTC
clone size: many; D gene: -; V gene: TRBV5-6; J gene: TRBJ1-2; CDR3 protein: CASSYGQLPVSYTF; CDR3 DNA: TGTGCCAGCAGCTACGGACAGCTTCCTGTGAGCTACACCTTC
clone size: many; D gene: -; V gene: TRBV5-6; J gene: TRBJ2-1; CDR3 protein: CASSSTSGTPTYNEQFF; CDR3 DNA: TGTGCCAGCAGCTCAACCTCCGGGACTCCCACCTACAATGAGCAGTTCTTC
clone size: many; D gene: -; V gene: TRBV20-1; J gene: TRBJ2-2; CDR3 protein: CSARVASGHTNTGELFF; CDR3 DNA: TGCAGTGCTAGAGTCGCTTCGGGACATACGAACACCGGGGAGCTGTTTTTT
clone size: -; D gene: TRBD1; V gene: TRBV5-1; J gene: TRBJ1-2; CDR3 protein: CASRQGADYGYTF; CDR3 DNA: TGCGCCAGTAGACAGGGGGCTGACTATGGCTACACCTTC
clone size: many; D gene: -; V gene: TRBV5-6; J gene: TRBJ2-7; CDR3 protein: CASSLAATVTEQYF; CDR3 DNA: TGTGCCAGCAGCTTGGCCGCCACAGTGACCGAGCAGTACTTC
clone size: -; D gene: TRBD1; V gene: TRBV7-3; J gene: TRBJ2-2; CDR3 protein: CASSLRGKGAYGTRELFF; CDR3 DNA: TGTGCCAGCAGCTTAAGGGGGAAGGGGGCCTACGGCACCCGGGAGCTGTTTTTT
clone size: -; D gene: TRBD1; V gene: TRBV6-6; J gene: TRBJ1-6; CDR3 protein: CATRNRGLNSPLHF; CDR3 DNA: TGTGCCACTCGAAACAGGGGGCTCAATTCACCCCTCCACTTT
clone size: -; D gene: -; V gene: TRBV29-1; J gene: TRBJ2-1; CDR3 protein: CSVGLQGDNEQFF; CDR3 DNA: TGCAGCGTTGGCTTACAGGGTGATAATGAGCAGTTCTTC
clone size: many; D gene: -; V gene: TRBV7-2; J gene: TRBJ2-3; CDR3 protein: CASSLDRTTQYF; CDR3 DNA: TGTGCCAGCAGCTTGGACCGAACTACGCAGTATTTT
clone size: many; D gene: -; V gene: TRBV5-1; J gene: TRBJ1-6; CDR3 protein: CASSARDPKNSPLHF; CDR3 DNA: TGCGCCAGCAGCGCCCGGGACCCGAAAAATTCACCCCTCCACTTT
clone size: many; D gene: -; V gene: TRBV7-9; J gene: TRBJ1-2; CDR3 protein: CASSLVGQGIYGYPF; CDR3 DNA: -
clone size: many; D gene: TRBD2; V gene: TRBV19; J gene: TRBJ2-5; CDR3 protein: CASSPAGLAGANQETQYF; CDR3 DNA: TGTGCCAGTAGTCCTGCGGGACTAGCGGGGGCCAACCAAGAGACCCAGTACTTC
clone size: many; D gene: -; V gene: TRBV7-2; J gene: TRBJ2-3; CDR3 protein: CASSAYTDTQYF; CDR3 DNA: TGTGCCAGCAGCGCCTACACAGATACGCAGTATTTT